Many counts were recorded for the clone carrying this T cell receptor beta chain. Its antigen remains unidentified. RNA transcripts yielded amplified TCR beta CDR3 regions. HTBI primers drove first-round RT-PCR of the TCR CDR3. TCRdb re-analysed the multiplex PCR reads in MiXCR, keeping a single row per CDR3 protein. The sample lists approximately 590,000 distinct CDR3 sequences, 15% to 17% occurring once. Trimming stripped 4 bases from V and 5 bases from J, with 20 bases between. Germline CDR1 is SNHLY and CDR2 is FYNNEI. The CDR3 is 17 amino acids. Participants, patients aged 18 to 65, had newly diagnosed hyperthyroidism with a duration under 2 months. This sample was included in a study of T cells in Graves' hyperthyroidism and ophthalmopathy. The study, taken as a whole, reports: Most thyroid clonotypes that were expanded above 0.001 also turned up in blood.

The TCR sequence derives from a woman aged 30 to 39 with Graves' hyperthyroidism. The sequenced material came from blood. The chain employs TRBV2 and TRBJ1-4; D may be TRBD1 (5 bases). The CDR3 DNA is TGTGCCAGCAGTGTACCCCTCGACAGACCGCAAAATGAAAAACTGTTTTTT. Encoded protein: CASSVPLDRPQNEKLFF. Variable domain in full (rest from reference TRBV2 and TRBJ1-4): EPEVTQTPSHQVTQMGQEVILRCVPISNHLYFYWYRQILGQKVEFLVSFYNNEISEKSEIFDDQFSVERPDGSNFTLKIRSTKLEDSAMYFCASSVPLDRPQNEKLFFGSGTQLSVL.